The 16 T cell receptor beta chains listed next were all sequenced from one sample in a study of cytomegalovirus exposure and HLA in healthy donors. A multiplex PCR was run with 60 Vbeta primers and 13 Jbeta primers. Sequenced by immunoSEQ multiplex PCR; TCRdb stores in-frame clones only, minus some. The sample includes about 190,000 clones, roughly 84% of them seen just once. Sample: PBMCs. The receptors here all came from a woman aged 50 to 60 in good health and CMV-seropositive.

A note on this clone: Given a far larger clone just one base away, this is likely a sequencing read error. J is TRBJ1-4 and V is TRBV15, with D unclear. Trimming stripped 0 bases from V and 7 bases from J, with 12 bases between. Germline CDR1 LNHNV, CDR2 YYDKDF (reference sequence). The CDR3 loop spans 15 amino acids. The CDR3 DNA reads TGTGCCACCAGCAGAGAAGAGTGGGCGACTGAAAAACTGTTTTTT. This sequence encodes CATSREEWATEKLFF.

The chain links TRBV11-2 to TRBJ2-6, with TRBD1 matching 9 bases. Germline assignment: CDR1 SGHAT and CDR2 FQNNGV. V was pared by 5 bases and J by 0 bases, with 8 bases of the junction left unmatched. The CDR3 is 18 residues long. The CDR3, as DNA: TGTGCCAGCAGCCCTACCGGGACAGGGTTCTCTGGGGCCAACGTCCTGACTTTC. Amino acids: CASSPTGTGFSGANVLTF.

This chain uses TRBV18 with TRBJ1-1, with 10 bases fitting TRBD1. After removal of 2 bases from V and 0 bases from J, the junction contained 6 bases not matched to a gene. Germline loops: CDR1 KGHSH, CDR2 LQKENI. The CDR3 totals 17 residues. The DNA of the CDR3 is TGTGCCAGCTCACCAGGGGACAGGGGCCCTTTGAACACTGAAGCTTTCTTT. Translating gives CASSPGDRGPLNTEAFF. Based on the CDR3 plus reference TRBV18 and TRBJ1-1, the full variable domain is NAGVMQNPRHLVRRRGQEARLRCSPMKGHSHVYWYRQLPEEGLKFMVYLQKENIIDESGMPKERFSAEFPKEGPSILRIQQVVRGDSAAYFCASSPGDRGPLNTEAFFGQGTRLTVV.

The chain carries TRBV7-2 and TRBJ2-5; 9 bases agree with TRBD2. The V and J ends lost 3 bases and 5 bases, in that order; junction bases with no gene match: 10. CDR3 length: 16 residues. The germline V gene encodes CDR1 SGHTA and CDR2 FQGNSA. DNA of the CDR3: TGTGCCAGCAGCTTTGGAGCGGGGGGCGTTAGGGAGACCCAGTACTTC. The encoded protein is CASSFGAGGVRETQYF.

The chain couples TRBV18 to TRBJ2-7, with a possible D match to TRBD1 (6 bases). CDR3 length: 15 residues. CDR1 is KGHSH, CDR2 LQKENI, per germline. Trimming removed 2 bases from V and 1 base from J, with 12 bases in between. CDR3 loop: CASSPNTGKSYEQYF. The CDR3 DNA is TGTGCCAGCTCACCAAACACAGGGAAATCCTACGAGCAGTACTTC. Full variable domain (outside the CDR3, taken from reference TRBV18 and TRBJ2-7): NAGVMQNPRHLVRRRGQEARLRCSPMKGHSHVYWYRQLPEEGLKFMVYLQKENIIDESGMPKERFSAEFPKEGPSILRIQQVVRGDSAAYFCASSPNTGKSYEQYFGPGTRLTVT.

This sequence joins TRBV19 and TRBJ2-5; 11 nucleotides match TRBD1. Germline lookup yields CDR1 LNHDA and CDR2 SQIVND (reference sequence). The CDR3 sequence is 14 residues long. V lost 6 bases to trimming and J lost 7 bases; unmatched junction nucleotides: 7. The CDR3 DNA reads as TGTGCCAGTAGCCGGACAGGGGGCGAGAGGACCCAGTACTTC. This encodes CASSRTGGERTQYF.

V is TRBV9 and J is TRBJ1-2; tentative D call: TRBD1 (6 bases). Trimming cost V 4 bases and J 2 bases, with 12 bases left between them. The CDR3 covers 14 residues. The germline V gene has CDR1 SGDLS and CDR2 YYNGEE. The CDR3 loop reads CASSPQTGNYGYTF. DNA for the CDR3: TGTGCCAGCAGCCCACAGACAGGAAACTATGGCTACACCTTC. Full variable domain (remainder filled in from reference TRBV9 and TRBJ1-2): DSGVTQTPKHLITATGQRVTLRCSPRSGDLSVYWYQQSLDQGLQFLIQYYNGEERAKGNILERFSAQQFPDLHSELNLSSLELGDSALYFCASSPQTGNYGYTFGSGTRLTVV.

The V and J genes are TRBV29-1 and TRBJ1-3; weak D call: TRBD1 (5 bases). This CDR3 spans 13 amino acids. Germline V CDR1 and CDR2: SQVTM, ANQGSEA. The V and J ends lost 7 bases and 3 bases respectively, with 13 bases between them. The CDR3 loop is CSASQGGGNTIYF. CDR3 coding DNA: TGCAGCGCCAGTCAGGGAGGTGGAAACACCATATATTTT. Full variable domain (outside the CDR3, taken from reference TRBV29-1 and TRBJ1-3): SAVISQKPSRDICQRGTSLTIQCQVDSQVTMMFWYRQQPGQSLTLIATANQGSEATYESGFVIDKFPISRPNLTFSTLTVSNMSPEDSSIYLCSASQGGGNTIYFGEGSWLTVV.

The chain uses TRBV2 and TRBJ1-3; 8 bases agree with TRBD1. CDR1 and CDR2 from the germline V gene are SNHLY and FYNNEI. There are 16 residues in the CDR3. Trimming took 7 bases from V and 0 from J; bases not matched to a gene: 8. Written as DNA, the CDR3 is TGTGCCAGCATCTACGACAGGGGACTCTCTGGAAACACCATATATTTT. This sequence encodes CASIYDRGLSGNTIYF.

The chain combines TRBV5-1 with TRBJ2-7; TRBD2 aligns across 10 bases. From germline, CDR1 is SGHRS and CDR2 YFSETQ. The CDR3 runs to 16 residues. Trimming at V came to 1 base and at J to 4 bases, leaving 8 bases not matched to a gene. In DNA form, the CDR3 reads TGCGCCAGCAGCTTGAGAAGCGGGGGGGCGGGGTACGAGCAGTACTTC. It encodes CASSLRSGGAGYEQYF.

The chain combines TRBV12-2 with TRBJ2-3; no check of the table's D call, TRBD2, against the DNA was made. TRBV12-2 is designated a pseudogene. The CDR3 has 19 residues. The CDR3 DNA is TGTGCAAGTCGCTTAAGCAGGACTTGGGGGGGGCCAAGCACAGATACGCAGTATTTT. Translated, it gives CASRLSRTWGGPSTDTQYF.

The chain employs TRBV15 and TRBJ2-1; D not certain. There are 16 residues in the CDR3. Looked up from germline, CDR1 is LNHNV and CDR2 is YYDKDF (reference sequence). The V end was cut by 5 bases, the J end by 1 base, with 15 bases between. This CDR3 is CATSGQTSWSYNEQFF. The CDR3 coding sequence is TGTGCCACCAGCGGTCAGACATCGTGGTCCTACAATGAGCAGTTCTTC.

V gene TRBV29-1 combines with J gene TRBJ1-5; 7 bases align to TRBD1. The CDR3 sequence is 14 residues long. The V gene's germline CDR1 is SQVTM and CDR2 ANQGSEA. V trimming: 7 bases; J trimming: 2 bases; junction bases outside the gene matches: 8. CDR3 sequence (DNA): TGCAGCGCGACAGGGAGTTCGGGCAATCAGCCCCAGCATTTT. Its translation is CSATGSSGNQPQHF. The full variable domain, with the rest looked up from reference TRBV29-1 and TRBJ1-5, is SAVISQKPSRDICQRGTSLTIQCQVDSQVTMMFWYRQQPGQSLTLIATANQGSEATYESGFVIDKFPISRPNLTFSTLTVSNMSPEDSSIYLCSATGSSGNQPQHFGDGTRLSIL.

This chain joins TRBV4-1 and TRBJ1-5; tentatively, D is TRBD1 (5 bases). V lost 0 bases, J lost 3 bases, and 6 bases lay in between. The CDR3 is 14 residues long. From germline, CDR1 is MGHRA and CDR2 YSYEKL. CDR3 in amino acids: CASSQDRVNQPQHF. In DNA, the CDR3 is TGCGCCAGCAGCCAAGACAGGGTCAATCAGCCCCAGCATTTT.

The rearrangement links TRBV27 to TRBJ1-5, with 9 bases identical to TRBD1. V shed 7 bases and J 4 bases; nucleotides not matched to a gene: 17. The CDR3 contains 18 residues. The V gene's germline CDR1 is MNHEY and CDR2 SMNVEV (reference sequence). The DNA for the CDR3 is TGTGCCAGCAATGTCCGGGACAGGGAGGGGTGGAAGAATCAGCCCCAGCATTTT. It encodes CASNVRDREGWKNQPQHF.

The rearrangement uses TRBV21-1 and TRBJ2-3; the table assigns TRBD2, which was not confirmed against the DNA. TRBV21-1 is recorded as a pseudogene. This CDR3 is 16 amino acids long. This CDR3 reads CASSKNSAGGTDTQYF. The CDR3 nucleotides are TGTGCCAGCAGCAAGAACTCAGCGGGGGGGACAGATACGCAGTATTTT.